This T cell receptor beta chain came from a study of T cell responses to AZD1222 COVID-19 vaccine. Study-level findings and limits: Spike-spanning, vaccine-associated CD4 TCRs were dominant at 160-218 and 743-854. Seropositive AZD1222 recipients at baseline numbered only 5 or 6. Clonal diversity was possibly underestimated, and white British individuals and females predominated among donors. Spike-specific TCR breadth and depth both grew after two AZD1222 doses.

A remark on this clone: Its matching antigen is unknown.

Some clones are missing from TCRdb's copy, which holds only in-frame ones; the method was immunoSEQ multiplex PCR. Seen here are approximately 130,000 clones, roughly 92% observed once, and the top ten hold about 0.91%. The CDR3 sequence is 14 residues long. The germline V gene encodes CDR1 SGHNT and CDR2 YYREEE (reference sequence). V lost 4 bases to trimming and J lost 1 base, with 12 bases between them. The clonotype originates from an adult in good health. V usage is TRBV5-4 and J usage is TRBJ2-7; TRBD1 might be the D (6 bases). This specimen consisted of peripheral blood, obtained on day 0 of AZD1222 vaccination. The CDR3 DNA is TGTGCCAGCAGCCCGACCAGGGGATCCTACGAGCAGTACTTC. This encodes CASSPTRGSYEQYF.